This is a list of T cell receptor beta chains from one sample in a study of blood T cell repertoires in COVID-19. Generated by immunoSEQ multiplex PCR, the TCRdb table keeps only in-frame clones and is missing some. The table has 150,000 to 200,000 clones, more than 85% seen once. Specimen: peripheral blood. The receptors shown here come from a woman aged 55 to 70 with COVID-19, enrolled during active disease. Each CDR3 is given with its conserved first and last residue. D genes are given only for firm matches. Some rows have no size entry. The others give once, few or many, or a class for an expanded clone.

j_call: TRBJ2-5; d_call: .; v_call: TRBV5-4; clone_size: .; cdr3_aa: CASSPMNREKETQYF; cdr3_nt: TGTGCCAGCAGCCCTATGAACAGGGAGAAAGAGACCCAGTACTTC
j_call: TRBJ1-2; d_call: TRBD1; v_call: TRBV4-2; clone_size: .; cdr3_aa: CASSRTGTSLTYGYTF; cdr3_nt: TGTGCCAGCAGCCGGACAGGGACCTCGCTGACCTATGGCTACACCTTC
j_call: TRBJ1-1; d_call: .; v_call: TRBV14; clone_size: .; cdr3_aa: CASSQGVRWAEAFF; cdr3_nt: TGTGCCAGCAGCCAAGGGGTCAGGTGGGCTGAAGCTTTCTTT
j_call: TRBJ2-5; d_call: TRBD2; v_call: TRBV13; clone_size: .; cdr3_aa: CASSPRTSGGPRGETQYF; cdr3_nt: TGTGCCAGCAGTCCCCGGACTAGCGGGGGCCCCAGGGGAGAGACCCAGTACTTC
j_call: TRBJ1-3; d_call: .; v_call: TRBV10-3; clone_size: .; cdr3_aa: CAIGEGVSGNTIYF; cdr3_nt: TGTGCCATCGGAGAAGGGGTGTCTGGAAACACCATATATTTT
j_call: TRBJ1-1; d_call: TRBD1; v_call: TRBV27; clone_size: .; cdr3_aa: CASSLVGQGSYRAFF; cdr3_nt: TGTGCCAGCAGTTTAGTCGGACAGGGGTCTTATAGGGCTTTCTTT
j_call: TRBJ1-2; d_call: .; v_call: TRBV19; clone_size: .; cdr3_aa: CASSIYPGATDGYTF; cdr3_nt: TGTGCCAGTAGTATTTATCCAGGGGCGACGGATGGCTACACCTTC
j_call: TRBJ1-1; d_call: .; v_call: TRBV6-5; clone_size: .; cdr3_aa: CASSQTSRGSFF; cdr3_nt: TGTGCCAGCAGCCAGACATCCCGGGGGTCTTTCTTT
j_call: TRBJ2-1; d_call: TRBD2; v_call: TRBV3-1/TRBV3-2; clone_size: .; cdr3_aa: CASSQDVRGSYNEQFF; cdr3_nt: TGTGCCAGCAGCCAAGATGTGCGGGGGTCCTACAATGAGCAGTTCTTC
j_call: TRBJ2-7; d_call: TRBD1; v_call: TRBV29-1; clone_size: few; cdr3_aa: CSVGDSLYEQYF; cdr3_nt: TGCAGCGTTGGGGACAGCCTCTACGAGCAGTACTTC
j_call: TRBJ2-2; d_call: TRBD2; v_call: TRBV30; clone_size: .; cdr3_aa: CAWRLSGGVLGELFF; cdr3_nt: TGTGCCTGGAGGTTAAGCGGGGGGGTACTCGGGGAGCTGTTTTTT
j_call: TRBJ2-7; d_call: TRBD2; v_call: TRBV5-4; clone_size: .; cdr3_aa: CASSSGLAGGLEQYF; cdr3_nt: TGTGCCAGCAGCTCCGGACTAGCGGGGGGGCTCGAGCAGTACTTC
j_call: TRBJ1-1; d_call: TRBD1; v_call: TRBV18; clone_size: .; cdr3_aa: CASSPSTGLNTEAFF; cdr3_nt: TGTGCCAGCTCACCCTCGACAGGGTTGAACACTGAAGCTTTCTTT
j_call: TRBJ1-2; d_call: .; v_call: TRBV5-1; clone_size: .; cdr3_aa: CASSSIPGDDRYTF; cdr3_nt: TGCGCCAGCAGCTCCATACCGGGGGACGATCGCTACACCTTC
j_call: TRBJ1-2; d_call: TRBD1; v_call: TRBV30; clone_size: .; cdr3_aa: CAWSRQGNYGYTF; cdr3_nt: TGTGCCTGGAGTAGACAGGGAAACTATGGCTACACCTTC
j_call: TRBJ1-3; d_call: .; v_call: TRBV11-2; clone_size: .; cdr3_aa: CASSLEQALSGNTIYF; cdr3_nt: TGTGCCAGCAGCTTAGAACAGGCTCTCTCTGGAAACACCATATATTTT
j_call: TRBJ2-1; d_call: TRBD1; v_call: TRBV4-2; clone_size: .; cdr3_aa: CASSHTGTGDYNEQFF; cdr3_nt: TGTGCCAGCAGCCATACCGGGACAGGGGATTACAATGAGCAGTTCTTC
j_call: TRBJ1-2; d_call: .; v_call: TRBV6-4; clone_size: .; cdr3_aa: CASSLHPGFSGLYYGYTF; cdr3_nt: TGTGCCAGCAGTTTGCATCCAGGGTTTTCCGGCCTATACTATGGCTACACCTTC
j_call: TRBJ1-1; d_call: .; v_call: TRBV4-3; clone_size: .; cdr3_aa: CASSQDLGGGNTEAFF; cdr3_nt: TGCGCCAGCAGCCAAGATTTAGGAGGAGGGAACACTGAAGCTTTCTTT
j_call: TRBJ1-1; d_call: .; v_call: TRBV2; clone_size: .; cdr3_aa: CASGQGQQNTEAFF; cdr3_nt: TGTGCCAGCGGCCAGGGACAACAGAACACTGAAGCTTTCTTT
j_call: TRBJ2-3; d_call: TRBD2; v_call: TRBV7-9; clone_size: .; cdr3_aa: CASSLVLAGDTDTQYF; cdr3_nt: TGTGCCAGCAGCTTAGTATTAGCGGGGGACACAGATACGCAGTATTTT